The clone carrying this T cell receptor (beta chain) has more than one count but fewer than ten. Its target is unknown. The record originates from a study of blood T cells in healthy people across ages. Findings and caveats of the study: Roughly linear declines in TCR beta diversity per million T cells occurred with age.

This CDR3 contains 15 residues. In germline, CDR1 is ENHRY, CDR2 SYGVKD. V lost 0 bases and J lost 9, with 12 bases in between. A sample-barcoded 5' primer and a J-beta primer mix were used in a second PCR of roughly 7 to 11 cycles. Each CDR3 protein gets one entry after TCRdb re-called the 5' RACE reads with MiXCR. The sample includes about 1.4 million distinct CDR3 sequences, almost 60% of them seen just once. The TCR sequence derives from a man between 18 and 35 years old in good health. The sequencing input was blood. The J gene is TRBJ1-6, the V gene TRBV10-3; D may be TRBD1 (5 bases). CDR3 DNA: TGTGCCATCAGTGAGTCGACAGTTTCGTCTTCACCCCTCCACTTT. This encodes CAISESTVSSSPLHF.